This TCR beta chain came from a study of cytomegalovirus exposure and HLA in healthy donors. Study summary: Findings of an earlier analysis included some 120 million unique TCR beta sequences from some 200 million T cells.

Primers included in the PCR were 60 Vbeta and 13 Jbeta primers. As processed by the authors: A later analysis tallied about 80 million unique TCR beta chains, some 12 million of them shared. Repertoires were generated with immunoSEQ multiplex PCR, while TCRdb's copy carries only in-frame clones and drops some. V and J calls and clone size follow that table, whereas D and trimming were derived from the DNA. The sample data list some 72,000 clones. About this clone: No antigen is known for it.

The junction had 7 bases not matched to a gene; V was cut back by 0 bases and J by 9 bases. The CDR3 spans 15 residues. Germline-derived CDR1 and CDR2 are MNHNS and SASEGT. Points from the study as a whole: The authors enumerated roughly 180 TCR beta chains as linked to cytomegalovirus. Analyses of presence and absence presupposed an approximately uniform sequencing depth across donors.

The clonotype originates from a man between 40 and 49 years old in good health and CMV-seronegative. V and J are TRBV6-1 and TRBJ2-4; TRBD1 aligns across 8 bases. Sequencing was performed on PBMCs. As DNA, the CDR3 is TGTGCCAGCAGTGAAGCGCTGGACAGGGTGGCCATTCAGTACTTC. This sequence encodes CASSEALDRVAIQYF.